This TCR beta chain was recorded in a study of beta chain features in type 1 diabetes. Across the study: Sorted cells, 90 million to 120 million in number, were examined across all samples. The study, taken as a whole, reports: A possible short-template PCR bias applies equally to patients and controls. Across patients, naive, central memory and Treg TCRB repertoires exhibited apparently greater similarity than was observed across healthy donors.

Expressed TCRB transcripts got sequenced, as all isolated RNA was reverse transcribed. Sequenced by immunoSEQ multiplex PCR; TCRdb stores in-frame clones only, minus some. The sample has 150,000 or so clones; nearly 9.5% are singletons. This clone occurred a few times. Antigen specificity is unknown. The source material was central memory CD4+ T cells from blood. This TCR came from a man aged 18-30 years in good health.

CDR3 sequence reads: CASSPTGMSYEQYF. DNA of the CDR3: TGTGCCAGCTCACCAACAGGGATGTCCTACGAGCAGTACTTC. This chain uses TRBV18 with TRBJ2-7; TRBD1 might be the D (6 bases). V gave up 2 bases and J gave up 1 base, with 9 bases separating them. CDR1 and CDR2 (germline): KGHSH, LQKENI. The CDR3 covers 14 residues.